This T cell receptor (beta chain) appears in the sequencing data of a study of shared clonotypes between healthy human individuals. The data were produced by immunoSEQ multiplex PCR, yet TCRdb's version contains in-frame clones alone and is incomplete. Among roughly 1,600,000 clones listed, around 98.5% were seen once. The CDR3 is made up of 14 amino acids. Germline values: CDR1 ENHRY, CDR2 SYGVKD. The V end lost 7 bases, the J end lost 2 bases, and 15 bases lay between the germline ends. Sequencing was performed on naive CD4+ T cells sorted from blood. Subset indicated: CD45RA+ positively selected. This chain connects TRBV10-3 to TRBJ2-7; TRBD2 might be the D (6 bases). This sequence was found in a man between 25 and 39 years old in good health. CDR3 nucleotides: TGTGCCATCACCCCCGGGACTGAAACCTACGAGCAGTACTTC. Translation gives CAITPGTETYEQYF.